The rows below give T cell receptor beta chains drawn from one sample of a study of identical twins. TCRdb reprocessed the 5' RACE reads via MiXCR and lists one record per CDR3 protein. Among 420,000 or so distinct CDR3 sequences listed, under 20% were seen once. Material: naive T cells sorted from blood. These receptors were taken from a man aged 50 to 59 in good health. CDR3s include the opening cysteine and the closing phenylalanine or tryptophan. The order of the fields is J gene, V gene, CDR3 protein.

TRBJ2-7,TRBV20-1,CSARTHSSYEQYF
TRBJ1-1,TRBV6-2/TRBV6-3,CASSYQGMNTEAFF
TRBJ1-5,TRBV20-1,CSARDRVFKRNQPQHF
TRBJ2-7,TRBV6-1,CASRKEEVSYEQYF
TRBJ2-3,TRBV5-1,CASSFTTEDTQYF
TRBJ1-3,TRBV2,CASSVNGHLKSNTIYF
TRBJ2-5,TRBV5-1,CASSLFPGEETQYF
TRBJ2-3,TRBV18,CASSPPGLAGAPDTQYF
TRBJ2-5,TRBV7-7,CASSLAQGRVAETQYF
TRBJ1-5,TRBV29-1,CSVGTGNNQPQHF
TRBJ2-1,TRBV5-1,CASSFTSGGPNNEQFF
TRBJ1-2,TRBV10-3,CAIDPEPNYGYTF
TRBJ2-7,TRBV7-2,CASSVSYEQYF
TRBJ2-7,TRBV10-3,CAISESPNSRLLTYEQYF
TRBJ2-1,TRBV7-9,CASSAGPGTNNEQFF
TRBJ2-3,TRBV5-1,CASSLQGLGTDTQYF
TRBJ1-2,TRBV5-1,CASSIGTGSYTF
TRBJ1-6,TRBV20-1,CSARSDTKSSSPLHF
TRBJ1-2,TRBV4-2,CASSQVTGNYGYTF
TRBJ2-5,TRBV9,CASSAAWGQETQYF
TRBJ2-1,TRBV9,CASSVGFRNEQFF